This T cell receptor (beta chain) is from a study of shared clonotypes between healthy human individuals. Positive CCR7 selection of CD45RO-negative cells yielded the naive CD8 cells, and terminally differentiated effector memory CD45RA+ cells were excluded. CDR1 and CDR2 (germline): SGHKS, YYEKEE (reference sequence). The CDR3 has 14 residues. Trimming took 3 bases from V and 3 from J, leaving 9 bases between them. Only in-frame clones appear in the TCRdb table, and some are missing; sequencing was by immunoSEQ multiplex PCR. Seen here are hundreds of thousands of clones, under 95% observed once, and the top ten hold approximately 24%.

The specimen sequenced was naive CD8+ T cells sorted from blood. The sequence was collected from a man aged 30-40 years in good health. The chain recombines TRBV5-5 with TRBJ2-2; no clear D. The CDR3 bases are TGTGCCAGCAGCTCCGGACCGTACACCGGGGAGCTGTTTTTT. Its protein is CASSSGPYTGELFF.